The text below deals with one T cell receptor beta chain. This clonotype showed up just a few times. No antigen is known for it. No base quality values were provided; no much bigger clone lies one nucleotide off. The data are from a study of CD8 T cells in ankylosing spondylitis (dated by TCRdb to about 2017). For context, the study as a whole: To find TCR variants linked to disease, the study profiled T cell receptor beta repertoires in ankylosing spondylitis patients and healthy donors. The full study cohort was made up of approximately 27 ankylosing spondylitis patients and 108 healthy donors. Peripheral blood was sampled, and synovial fluid was also collected from ankylosing spondylitis patients.

Data came from an Illumina HiSeq 2500. TCR beta libraries were prepared by quantitative 5'-RACE with molecular barcodes. The paper's data handling went like this. To identify disease-linked TCR variants, a new computational method was used, one built on a probabilistic model of VDJ rearrangement. The raw public data were reprocessed by TCRdb itself: fastp quality trimming at Q25, MiXCR clonotype calling, in-frame beta chains only. Identical CDR3 protein sequences are pooled into one entry, listed with their most common genes and DNA. TCRdb's processing, not the authors' own work, is the source of the V and J calls. In this sample the table shows approximately 140,000 distinct CDR3 sequences, 9.3% of which occur a single time. Approximately 3.6% of the sample goes to the ten largest clones. Via the germline V gene, CDR1 is KGHSH and CDR2 LQKENI. Here V drops 5 bases and J drops 2 bases, and the junction holds 6 bases not matched to any gene. The CDR3 has 15 amino acids, counting the end cysteine and phenylalanine. Only the CDR3 DNA stays, 45 bases, in frame from base 1.

Here is what the overall study found, with its caveats: Blood from ankylosing spondylitis patients appeared to be characterized by a TCR beta motif made up of eight highly homologous amino acid variants. A CD8+ phenotype was shown by the disease-linked clones, which were found at relatively low frequencies in peripheral blood. According to the report, matched synovial fluid samples from ankylosing spondylitis patients were significantly enriched for the disease-linked clones. Some TCR beta motif variants had previously been reported in synovial fluid and blood of reactive arthritis patients, which suggested common disease-initiation mechanisms.

The source material was blood, either unsorted or a sorted T cell fraction (not recorded which). The sequence came from a male donor with ankylosing spondylitis or in good health (not recorded which). The chain is assembled from TRBV18 and TRBJ2-4; TRBD1 lines up with 7 middle nucleotides. The CDR3 corresponds to CASSFWTGSKNIQYF. The nucleotides read TGTGCCAGCTCATTTTGGACAGGCTCCAAAAACATTCAGTACTTC.